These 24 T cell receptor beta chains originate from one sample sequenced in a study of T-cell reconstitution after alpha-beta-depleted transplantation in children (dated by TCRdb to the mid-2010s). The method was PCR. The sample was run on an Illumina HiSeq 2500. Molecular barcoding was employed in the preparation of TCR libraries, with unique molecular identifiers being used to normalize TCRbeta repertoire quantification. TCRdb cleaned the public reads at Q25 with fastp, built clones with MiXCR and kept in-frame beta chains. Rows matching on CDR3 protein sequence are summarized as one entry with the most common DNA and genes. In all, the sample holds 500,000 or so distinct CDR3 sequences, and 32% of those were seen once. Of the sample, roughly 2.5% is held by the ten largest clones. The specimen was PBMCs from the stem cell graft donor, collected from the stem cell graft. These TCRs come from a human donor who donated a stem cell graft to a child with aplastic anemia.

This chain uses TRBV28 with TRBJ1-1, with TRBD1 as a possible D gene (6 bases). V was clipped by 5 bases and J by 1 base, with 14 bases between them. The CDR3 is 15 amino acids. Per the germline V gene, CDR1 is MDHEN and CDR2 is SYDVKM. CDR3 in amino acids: CASSPSRGKNTEAFF. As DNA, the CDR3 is TGTGCCAGCAGTCCGTCCAGGGGAAAGAACACTGAAGCTTTCTTT.

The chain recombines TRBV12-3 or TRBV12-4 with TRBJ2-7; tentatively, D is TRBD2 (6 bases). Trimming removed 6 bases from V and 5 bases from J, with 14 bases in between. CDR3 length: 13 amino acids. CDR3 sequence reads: CASSLLAFHEQYF. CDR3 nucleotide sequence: TGTGCCAGCAGCCTACTAGCATTCCACGAGCAGTACTTC.

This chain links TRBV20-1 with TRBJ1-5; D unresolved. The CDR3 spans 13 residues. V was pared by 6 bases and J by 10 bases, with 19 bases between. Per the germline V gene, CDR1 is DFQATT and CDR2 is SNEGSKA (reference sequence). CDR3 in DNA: TGCAGTGCCCCCGTGGAGGGTAAAGGACCCCAGCATTTT. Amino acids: CSAPVEGKGPQHF.

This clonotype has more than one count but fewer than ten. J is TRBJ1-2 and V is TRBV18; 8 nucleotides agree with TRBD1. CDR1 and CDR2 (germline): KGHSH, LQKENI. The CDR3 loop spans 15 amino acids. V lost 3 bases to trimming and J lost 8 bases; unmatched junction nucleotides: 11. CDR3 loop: CASSPDRGLKSGYTF. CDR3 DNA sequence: TGTGCCAGCTCACCCGACAGGGGCCTAAAGAGCGGCTACACCTTC.

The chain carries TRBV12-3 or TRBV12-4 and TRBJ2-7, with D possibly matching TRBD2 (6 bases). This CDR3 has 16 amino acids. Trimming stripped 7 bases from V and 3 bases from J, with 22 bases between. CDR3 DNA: TGTGCCAGCACCTTAAGGGGAAGGAGGGAGTACTACGAGCAGTACGTC. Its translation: CASTLRGRREYYEQYV.

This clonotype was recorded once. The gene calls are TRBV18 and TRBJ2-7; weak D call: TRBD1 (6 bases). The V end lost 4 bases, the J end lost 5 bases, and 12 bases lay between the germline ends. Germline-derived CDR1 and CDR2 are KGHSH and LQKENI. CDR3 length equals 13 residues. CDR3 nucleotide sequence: TGTGCCAGCTCACAACAGGGATCCCACGAGCAGTACGTC. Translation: CASSQQGSHEQYV.

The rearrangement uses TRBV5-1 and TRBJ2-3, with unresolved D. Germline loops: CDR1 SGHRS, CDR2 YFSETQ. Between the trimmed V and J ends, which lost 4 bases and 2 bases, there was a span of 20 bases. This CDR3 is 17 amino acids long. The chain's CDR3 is CASSHTWPGGDTDTQYF. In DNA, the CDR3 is TGCGCCAGCAGCCATACTTGGCCCGGTGGGGACACAGATACGCAGTATTTT.

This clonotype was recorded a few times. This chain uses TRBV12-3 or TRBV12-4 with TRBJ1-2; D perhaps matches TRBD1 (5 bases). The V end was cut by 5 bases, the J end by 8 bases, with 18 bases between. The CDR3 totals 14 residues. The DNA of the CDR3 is TGTGCCAGCAGTCCGATGAGGGTACAGGAGGGCTACACCTTC. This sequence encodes CASSPMRVQEGYTF.

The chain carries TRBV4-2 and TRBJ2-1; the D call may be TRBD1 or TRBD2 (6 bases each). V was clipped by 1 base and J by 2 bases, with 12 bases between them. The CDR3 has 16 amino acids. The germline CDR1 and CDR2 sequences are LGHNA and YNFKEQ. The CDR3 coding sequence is TGTGCCAGCAGCCAAGTCCGGGGGCAGACCTACAATGAGCAGTTCTTC. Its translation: CASSQVRGQTYNEQFF.

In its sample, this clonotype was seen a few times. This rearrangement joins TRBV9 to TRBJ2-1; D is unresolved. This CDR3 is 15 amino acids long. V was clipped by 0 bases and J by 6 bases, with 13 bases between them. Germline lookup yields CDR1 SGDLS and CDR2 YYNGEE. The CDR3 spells CASSVEGSTFNEQFF. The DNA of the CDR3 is TGTGCCAGCAGCGTAGAGGGCAGTACTTTCAATGAGCAGTTCTTC.

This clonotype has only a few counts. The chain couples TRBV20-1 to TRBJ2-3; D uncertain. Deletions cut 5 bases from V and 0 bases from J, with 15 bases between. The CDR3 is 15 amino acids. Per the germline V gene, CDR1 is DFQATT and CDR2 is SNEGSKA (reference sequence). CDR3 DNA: TGCAGTGCTCCTCCCCGTGGACCTAGCACAGATACGCAGTATTTT. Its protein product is CSAPPRGPSTDTQYF.

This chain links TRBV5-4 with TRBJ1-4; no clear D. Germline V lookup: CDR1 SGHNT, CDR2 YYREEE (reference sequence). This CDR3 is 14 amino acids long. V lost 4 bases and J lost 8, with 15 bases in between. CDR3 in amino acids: CASSKDRTGEKLFF. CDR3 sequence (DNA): TGTGCCAGCAGCAAGGACCGGACGGGGGAAAAACTGTTTTTT. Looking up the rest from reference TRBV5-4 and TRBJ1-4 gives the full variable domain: ETGVTQSPTHLIKTRGQQVTLRCSSQSGHNTVSWYQQALGQGPQFIFQYYREEENGRGNFPPRFSGLQFPNYSSELNVNALELDDSALYLCASSKDRTGEKLFFGSGTQLSVL.

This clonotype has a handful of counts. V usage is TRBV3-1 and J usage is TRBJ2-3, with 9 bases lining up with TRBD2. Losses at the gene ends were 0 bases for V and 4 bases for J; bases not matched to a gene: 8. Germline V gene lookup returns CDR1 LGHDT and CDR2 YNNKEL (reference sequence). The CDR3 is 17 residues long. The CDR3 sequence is CASSQECNSGSSDTQYF. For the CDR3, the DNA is TGTGCCAGCAGCCAAGAATGTAATAGCGGGAGCTCAGATACGCAGTATTTT.

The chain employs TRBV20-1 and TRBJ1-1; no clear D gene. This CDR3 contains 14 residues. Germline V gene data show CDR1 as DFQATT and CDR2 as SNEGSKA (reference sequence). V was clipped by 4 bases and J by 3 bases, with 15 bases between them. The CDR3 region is CSAIVRRLDTEAFF. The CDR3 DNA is TGCAGTGCTATCGTACGAAGATTGGACACTGAAGCTTTCTTT.

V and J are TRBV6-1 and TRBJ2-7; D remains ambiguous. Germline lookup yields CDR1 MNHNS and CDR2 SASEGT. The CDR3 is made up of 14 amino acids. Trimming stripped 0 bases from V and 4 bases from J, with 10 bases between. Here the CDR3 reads CASSEAQAHYEQYV. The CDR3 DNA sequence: TGTGCCAGCAGTGAAGCGCAGGCCCATTACGAGCAGTACGTC.

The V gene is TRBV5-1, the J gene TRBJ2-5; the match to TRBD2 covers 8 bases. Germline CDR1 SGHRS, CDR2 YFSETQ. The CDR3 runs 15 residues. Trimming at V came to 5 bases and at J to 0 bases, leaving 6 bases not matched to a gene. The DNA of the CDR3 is TGCGCCAGCAGGTTCTTACTAGCGGACCAAGAGACCCAGTACTTC. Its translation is CASRFLLADQETQYF. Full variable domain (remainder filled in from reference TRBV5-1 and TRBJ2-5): KAGVTQTPRYLIKTRGQQVTLSCSPISGHRSVSWYQQTPGQGLQFLFEYFSETQRNKGNFPGRFSGRQFSNSRSEMNVSTLELGDSALYLCASRFLLADQETQYFGPGTRLLVL.

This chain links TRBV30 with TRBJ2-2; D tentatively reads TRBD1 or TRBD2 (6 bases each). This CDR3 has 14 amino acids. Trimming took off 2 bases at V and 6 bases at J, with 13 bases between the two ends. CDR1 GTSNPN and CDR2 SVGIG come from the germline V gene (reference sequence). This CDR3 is CAWSWGAPAGELFF. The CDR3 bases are TGTGCCTGGAGTTGGGGGGCTCCTGCCGGGGAGCTGTTTTTT.

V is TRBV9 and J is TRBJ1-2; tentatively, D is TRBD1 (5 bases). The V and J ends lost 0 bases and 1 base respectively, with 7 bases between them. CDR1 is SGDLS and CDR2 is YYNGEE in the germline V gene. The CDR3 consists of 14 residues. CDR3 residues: CASSVADSNYGYTF. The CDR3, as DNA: TGTGCCAGCAGCGTAGCCGACAGTAACTATGGCTACACCTTC.

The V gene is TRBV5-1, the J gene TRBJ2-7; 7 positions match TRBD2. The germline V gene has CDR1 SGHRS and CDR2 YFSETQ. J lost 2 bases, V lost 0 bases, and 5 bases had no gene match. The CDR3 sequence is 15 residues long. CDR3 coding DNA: TGCGCCAGCAGCTTGGTTGGTGGGAGGGCCTACGAGCAGTACTTC. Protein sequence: CASSLVGGRAYEQYF.

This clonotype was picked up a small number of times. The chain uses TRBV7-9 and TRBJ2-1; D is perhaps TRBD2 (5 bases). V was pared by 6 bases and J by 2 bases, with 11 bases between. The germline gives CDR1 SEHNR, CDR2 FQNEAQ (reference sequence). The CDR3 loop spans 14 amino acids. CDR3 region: CASRYAGTYNEQFF. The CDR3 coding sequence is TGTGCCAGCAGGTACGCCGGGACCTACAATGAGCAGTTCTTC.

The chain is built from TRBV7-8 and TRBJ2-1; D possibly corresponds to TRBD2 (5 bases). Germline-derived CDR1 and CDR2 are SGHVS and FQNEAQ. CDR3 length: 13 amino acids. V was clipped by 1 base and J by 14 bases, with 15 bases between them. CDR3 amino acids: CASSLDSGVDEFF. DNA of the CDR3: TGTGCCAGCAGCTTAGACTCCGGGGTCGATGAGTTCTTC.

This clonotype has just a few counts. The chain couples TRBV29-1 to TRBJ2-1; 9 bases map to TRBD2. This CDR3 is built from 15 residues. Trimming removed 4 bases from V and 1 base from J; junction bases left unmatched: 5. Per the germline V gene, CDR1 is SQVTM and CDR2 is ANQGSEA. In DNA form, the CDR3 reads TGCAGCGTTGGACTAGCGGAGTGGTCCTACAATGAGCAGTTCTTC. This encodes CSVGLAEWSYNEQFF.

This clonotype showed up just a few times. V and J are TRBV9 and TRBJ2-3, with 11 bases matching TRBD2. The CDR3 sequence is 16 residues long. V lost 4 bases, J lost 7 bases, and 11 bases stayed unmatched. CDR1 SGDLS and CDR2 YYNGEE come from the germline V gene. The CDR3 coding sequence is TGTGCCAGCAGCACCTTAGCGGGAGGGCCGGGGAATACGCAGTATTTT. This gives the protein CASSTLAGGPGNTQYF.

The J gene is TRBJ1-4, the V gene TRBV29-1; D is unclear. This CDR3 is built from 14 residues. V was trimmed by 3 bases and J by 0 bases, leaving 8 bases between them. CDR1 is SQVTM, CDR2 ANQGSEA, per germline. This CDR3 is CSVEMQATNEKLFF. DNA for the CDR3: TGCAGCGTTGAGATGCAGGCAACTAATGAAAAACTGTTTTTT.